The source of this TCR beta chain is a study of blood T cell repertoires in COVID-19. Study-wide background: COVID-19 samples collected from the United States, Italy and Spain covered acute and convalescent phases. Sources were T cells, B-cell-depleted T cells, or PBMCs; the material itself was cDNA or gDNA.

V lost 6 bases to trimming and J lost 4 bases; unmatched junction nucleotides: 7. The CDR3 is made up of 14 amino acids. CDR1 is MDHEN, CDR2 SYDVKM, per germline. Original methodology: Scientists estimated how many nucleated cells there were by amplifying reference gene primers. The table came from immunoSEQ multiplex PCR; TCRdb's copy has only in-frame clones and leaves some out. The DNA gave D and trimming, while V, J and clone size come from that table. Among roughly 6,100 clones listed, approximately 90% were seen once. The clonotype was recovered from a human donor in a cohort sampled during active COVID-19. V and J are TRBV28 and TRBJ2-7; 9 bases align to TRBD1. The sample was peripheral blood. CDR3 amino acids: CASSSRDRAYEQYF. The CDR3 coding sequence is TGTGCCAGCAGCTCTAGGGACAGGGCTTACGAGCAGTACTTC.